Sequencing of this T cell receptor (beta chain) was carried out in a study of T cells after yellow fever vaccination. In this sample, this clonotype turned up many times. One entry per CDR3 protein results from TCRdb running MiXCR on the 5' RACE reads. The sample lists 250,000 or so distinct CDR3 sequences; roughly 7.2% were seen once. The starting material was CD4+ T cells sorted from PBMCs, obtained 15 days after the yellow fever booster vaccination. The sequence was collected from a man under 40 who received the YFV17D yellow fever vaccine.

The CDR3 loop is CASVWDRGADTQYF. The CDR3 nucleotides are TGTGCCAGCGTATGGGACAGAGGGGCAGATACGCAGTATTTT. The chain joins TRBV2 to TRBJ2-3; 7 bases match TRBD1. There are 14 residues in the CDR3. Germline V gives CDR1 SNHLY, CDR2 FYNNEI. Losses at the gene ends were 8 bases for V and 4 bases for J; bases not matched to a gene: 9.